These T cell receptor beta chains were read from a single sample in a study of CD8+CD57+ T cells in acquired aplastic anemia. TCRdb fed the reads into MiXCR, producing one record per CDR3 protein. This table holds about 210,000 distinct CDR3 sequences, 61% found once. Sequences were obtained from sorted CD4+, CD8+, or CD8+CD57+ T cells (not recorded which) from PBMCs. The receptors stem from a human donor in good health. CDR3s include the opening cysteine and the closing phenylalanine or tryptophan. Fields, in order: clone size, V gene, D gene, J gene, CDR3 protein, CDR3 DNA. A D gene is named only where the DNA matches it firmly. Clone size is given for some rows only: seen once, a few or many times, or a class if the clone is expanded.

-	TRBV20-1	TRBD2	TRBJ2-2	CSAKTSGTGELFF	TGCAGTGCTAAGACTAGCGGGACCGGGGAGCTGTTTTTT
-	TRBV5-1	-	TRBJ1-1	CASSFNQGRFTEAFF	TGCGCCAGCAGCTTCAACCAGGGACGATTCACTGAAGCTTTCTTT
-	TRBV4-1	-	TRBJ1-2	CASSQAGGVNGYTF	TGCGCCAGCAGCCAAGCGGGAGGCGTGAATGGCTACACCTTC
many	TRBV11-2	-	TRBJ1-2	CASSGRDGYTF	TGTGCCAGCTCCGGGAGGGATGGCTACACCTTC
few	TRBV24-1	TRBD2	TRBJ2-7	CAPGTSGVYEQYF	TGTGCCCCTGGGACTAGCGGGGTTTACGAGCAGTACTTC
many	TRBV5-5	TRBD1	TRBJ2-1	CASSLPGTAYNEQFF	TGTGCCAGCAGCCTACCCGGGACAGCTTACAATGAGCAGTTCTTC
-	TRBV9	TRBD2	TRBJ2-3	CASSTRTSGRADTQYF	TGTGCCAGCAGCACCCGGACTAGCGGGAGAGCAGATACGCAGTATTTT
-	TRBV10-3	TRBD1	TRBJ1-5	CAISEAGTGNQPQHF	TGTGCCATCAGTGAGGCAGGGACAGGCAATCAGCCCCAGCATTTT
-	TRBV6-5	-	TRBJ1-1	CASSYATSAYTEAFF	TGTGCCAGCAGTTACGCCACCTCCGCGTACACTGAAGCTTTCTTT
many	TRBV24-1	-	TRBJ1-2	CATSDHRDGRPNYGYTF	TGTGCCACCAGTGATCACCGGGACGGACGTCCTAACTATGGCTACACCTTC
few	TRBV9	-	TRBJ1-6	CASSVRSPLHF	TGTGCCAGCAGCGTACGCTCACCCCTCCACTTT
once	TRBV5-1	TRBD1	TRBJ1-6	CASSLSGTGRSPLHF	TGCGCCAGCAGCTTGTCAGGGACAGGTCGCTCACCCCTCCACTTT
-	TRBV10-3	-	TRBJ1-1	CAISYGQNTEAFF	TGTGCCATCAGTTATGGACAGAACACTGAAGCTTTCTTT
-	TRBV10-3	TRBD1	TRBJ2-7	CAISPGTGSYEQYF	TGTGCCATCAGTCCCGGGACAGGGTCCTACGAGCAGTACTTC
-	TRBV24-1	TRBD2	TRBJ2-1	CATSDSTSGRGNEQFF	TGTGCCACCAGTGATTCAACTAGCGGGAGGGGGAATGAGCAGTTCTTC
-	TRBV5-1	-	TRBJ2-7	CASSLAGNSLAYEQYF	TGCGCCAGCAGCTTGGCAGGGAACTCCTTAGCCTACGAGCAGTACTTC
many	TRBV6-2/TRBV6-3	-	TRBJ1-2	CASKPGQLTYGYTF	TGTGCCAGCAAACCGGGACAACTGACCTATGGCTACACCTTC
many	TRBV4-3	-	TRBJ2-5	CASSQEGLEGTQYF	TGCGCCAGCAGCCAAGAGGGCCTCGAGGGGACCCAGTACTTC
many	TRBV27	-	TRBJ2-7	CASSWAGSSYEQYF	TGTGCCAGCAGTTGGGCGGGATCATCCTACGAGCAGTACTTC
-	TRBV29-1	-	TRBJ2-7	CSAKKQVLGYEQYF	TGCAGCGCCAAAAAACAGGTCCTGGGCTACGAGCAGTACTTC
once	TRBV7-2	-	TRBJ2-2	CATKRGGGGAGELFF	TGTGCTACCAAGCGAGGTGGCGGGGGCGCCGGGGAGCTGTTTTTT
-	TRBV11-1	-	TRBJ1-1	CASSWDKGVYTEAFF	TGTGCCAGCAGCTGGGACAAGGGGGTATATACTGAAGCTTTCTTT
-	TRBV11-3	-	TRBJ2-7	CASSLDSVSYEQYF	TGTGCCAGCAGCTTAGATTCGGTCTCCTACGAGCAGTACTTC
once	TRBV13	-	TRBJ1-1	CASSWGRIGEAFF	TGTGCCAGCAGCTGGGGACGGATAGGTGAAGCTTTCTTT
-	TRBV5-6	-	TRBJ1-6	CASSFAGHNSPLHF	TGTGCCAGCAGCTTTGCGGGACACAATTCACCCCTCCACTTT
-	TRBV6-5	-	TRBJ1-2	CASSYSGDGYTF	TGTGCCAGCAGTTACTCAGGGGACGGCTACACCTTC
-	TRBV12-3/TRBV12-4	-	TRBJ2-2	CASRLEGPAGELFF	TGTGCCAGCAGATTAGAGGGGCCCGCCGGGGAGCTGTTTTTT
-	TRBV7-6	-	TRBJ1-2	CASSSLAGALAGGAAGYTF	TGTGCCAGCAGCTCGCTGGCCGGTGCGCTAGCGGGGGGGGCAGCTGGCTACACCTTC
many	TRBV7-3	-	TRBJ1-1	CASSLTGSGGTEAFF	TGTGCCAGCAGCTTAACAGGGTCGGGTGGCACTGAAGCTTTCTTT
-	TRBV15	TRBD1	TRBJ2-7	CATHSGTGGKGTRDERSSYEQYF	TGTGCCACTCATTCCGGGACAGGGGGAAAAGGGACTAGAGATGAAAGGAGTTCCTACGAGCAGTACTTC
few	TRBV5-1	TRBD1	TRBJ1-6	CASSDTGGAGRSPLHF	TGCGCCAGCAGCGACACAGGGGGCGCGGGGAGGTCACCCCTCCACTTT
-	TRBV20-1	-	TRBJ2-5	CSASGQGLETQYF	TGCAGTGCTAGCGGGCAGGGGCTAGAGACCCAGTACTTC
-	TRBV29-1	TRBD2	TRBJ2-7	CSVGLAGGYEQYF	TGCAGCGTTGGGTTGGCGGGGGGGTACGAGCAGTACTTC
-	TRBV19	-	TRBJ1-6	CASSTGISPLHF	TGTGCCAGTAGTACAGGCATTTCACCCCTCCACTTT
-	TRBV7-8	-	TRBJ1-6	CASSLGSGVGSPLHF	TGTGCCAGCAGCTTAGGTAGCGGGGTTGGTTCACCCCTCCACTTT
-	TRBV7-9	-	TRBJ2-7	CASSMGHRAPEQYF	TGTGCCAGTAGTATGGGGCACAGGGCTCCCGAGCAGTACTTC
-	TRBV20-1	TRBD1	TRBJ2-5	CSARGDRVRPEETQYF	TGCAGTGCTAGAGGGGACAGGGTGCGACCAGAAGAGACCCAGTACTTC
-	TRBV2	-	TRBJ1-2	CASMGGAGGYTF	TGTGCCAGCATGGGTGGAGCTGGCGGCTACACCTTC
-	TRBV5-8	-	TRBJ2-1	CASSFQGGNEQFF	TGTGCTAGCAGCTTTCAGGGGGGAAATGAGCAGTTCTTC
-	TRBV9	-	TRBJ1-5	CASSVGGSGNHNEHF	TGTGCCAGCAGCGTAGGTGGTAGCGGGAACCACAATGAGCATTTT
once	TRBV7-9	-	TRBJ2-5	CASSFTGETRYF	TGTGCCAGCAGCTTCACCGGGGAGACCCGGTACTTC
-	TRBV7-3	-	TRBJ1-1	CASNDTGTMSTEAFF	TGTGCCAGCAACGACACCGGGACAATGAGCACTGAAGCTTTCTTT
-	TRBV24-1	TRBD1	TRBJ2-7	CATSDECPGQGFEQYF	TGTGCCACCAGTGACGAATGCCCGGGACAGGGGTTCGAGCAGTACTTC